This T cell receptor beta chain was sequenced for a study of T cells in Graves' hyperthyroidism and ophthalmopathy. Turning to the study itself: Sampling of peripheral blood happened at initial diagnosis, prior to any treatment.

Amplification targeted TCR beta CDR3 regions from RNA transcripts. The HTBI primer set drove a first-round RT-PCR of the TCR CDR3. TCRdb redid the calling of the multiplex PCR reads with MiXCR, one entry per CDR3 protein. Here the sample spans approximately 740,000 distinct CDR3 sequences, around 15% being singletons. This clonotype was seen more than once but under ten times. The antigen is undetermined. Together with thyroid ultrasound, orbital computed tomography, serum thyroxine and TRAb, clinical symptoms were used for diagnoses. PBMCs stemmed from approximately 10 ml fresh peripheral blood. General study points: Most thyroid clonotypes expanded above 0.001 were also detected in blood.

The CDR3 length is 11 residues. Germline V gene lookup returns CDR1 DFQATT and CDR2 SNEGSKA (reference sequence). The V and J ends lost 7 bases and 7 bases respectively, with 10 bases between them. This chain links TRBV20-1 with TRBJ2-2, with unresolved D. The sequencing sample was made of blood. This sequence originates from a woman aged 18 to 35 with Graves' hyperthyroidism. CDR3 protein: CSGKAGGELFF. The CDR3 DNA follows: TGCAGTGGGAAGGCTGGCGGGGAGCTGTTTTTT.